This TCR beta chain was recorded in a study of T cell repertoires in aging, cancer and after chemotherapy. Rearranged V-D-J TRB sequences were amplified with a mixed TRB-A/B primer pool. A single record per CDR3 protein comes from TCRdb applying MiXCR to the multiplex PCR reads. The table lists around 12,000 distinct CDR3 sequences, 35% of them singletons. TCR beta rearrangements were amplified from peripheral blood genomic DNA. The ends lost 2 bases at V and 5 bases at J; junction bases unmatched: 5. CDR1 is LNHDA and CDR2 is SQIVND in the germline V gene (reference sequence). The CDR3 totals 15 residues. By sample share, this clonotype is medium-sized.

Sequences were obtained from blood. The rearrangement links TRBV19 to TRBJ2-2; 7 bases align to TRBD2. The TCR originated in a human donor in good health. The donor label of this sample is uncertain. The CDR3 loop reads CASSIPGGGTGELFF. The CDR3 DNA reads TGTGCCAGTAGTATACCGGGAGGTGGGACCGGGGAGCTGTTTTTT.